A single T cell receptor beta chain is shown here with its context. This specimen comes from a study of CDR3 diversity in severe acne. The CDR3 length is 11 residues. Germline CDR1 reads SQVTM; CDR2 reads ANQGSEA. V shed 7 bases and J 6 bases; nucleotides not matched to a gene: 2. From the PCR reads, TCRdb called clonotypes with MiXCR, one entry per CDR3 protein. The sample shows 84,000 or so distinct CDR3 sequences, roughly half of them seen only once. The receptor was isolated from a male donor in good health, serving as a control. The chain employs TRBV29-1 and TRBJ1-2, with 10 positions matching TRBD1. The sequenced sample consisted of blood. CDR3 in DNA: TGCAGCGGACAGGGGGCGGATGGCTACACCTTC. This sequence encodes CSGQGADGYTF. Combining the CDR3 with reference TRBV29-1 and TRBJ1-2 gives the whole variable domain SAVISQKPSRDICQRGTSLTIQCQVDSQVTMMFWYRQQPGQSLTLIATANQGSEATYESGFVIDKFPISRPNLTFSTLTVSNMSPEDSSIYLCSGQGADGYTFGSGTRLTVV.